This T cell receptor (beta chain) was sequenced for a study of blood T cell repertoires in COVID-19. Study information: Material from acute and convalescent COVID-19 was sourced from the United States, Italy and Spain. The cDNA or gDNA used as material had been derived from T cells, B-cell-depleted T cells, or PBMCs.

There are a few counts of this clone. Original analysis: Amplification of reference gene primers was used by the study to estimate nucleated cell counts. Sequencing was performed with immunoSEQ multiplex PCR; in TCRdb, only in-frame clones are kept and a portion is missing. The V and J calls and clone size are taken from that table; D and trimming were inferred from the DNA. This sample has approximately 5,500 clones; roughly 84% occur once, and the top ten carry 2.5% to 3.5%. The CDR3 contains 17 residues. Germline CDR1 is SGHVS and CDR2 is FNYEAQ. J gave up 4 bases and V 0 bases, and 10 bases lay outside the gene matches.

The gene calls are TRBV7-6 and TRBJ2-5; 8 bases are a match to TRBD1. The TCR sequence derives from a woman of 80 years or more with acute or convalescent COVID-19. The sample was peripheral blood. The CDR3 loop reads CASSLAPRQGNGETQYF. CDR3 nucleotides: TGTGCCAGCAGCTTAGCCCCCCGACAGGGGAACGGAGAGACCCAGTACTTC.